This T cell receptor beta chain was retrieved from a study of T-cell memory formation after mild COVID-19. Study information: Across donors, TCR clusters were largely donor specific.

V gave up 2 bases and J gave up 5 bases, with 13 bases separating them. The CDR3 loop spans 14 amino acids. Constant-segment primers served in 5'RACE that generated TCR alpha and TCR beta cDNA libraries bearing sample barcodes and UMIs. TCRdb re-derived calls from the 5' RACE reads in MiXCR, one entry per CDR3 protein. This sample has around 200,000 distinct CDR3 sequences; about 27% occur once, and the top ten carry about an eighth. General study points: Still unconfirmed is whether the second-wave clones peaking on day 37 recognized SARS-CoV-2. Clones contracting day 15 to 85 were balanced CD4/CD8; later expanders leaned CD4+.

The sample holds one count of this clonotype. The antigen is not known. The TCR comes from an adult woman who had mild COVID-19 (a few samples of this study predate the infection). Cell type and time point are not known. This chain joins TRBV12-3 or TRBV12-4 and TRBJ2-7; a weak D match, TRBD1 (5 bases). Sequencing was performed on PBMCs or a T cell subset sorted from them (not recorded which). The CDR3 protein is CASSLSRENHEQYF. CDR3 sequence (DNA): TGTGCCAGCAGTTTATCCAGGGAAAACCACGAGCAGTACTTC.